This TCR beta chain was sequenced in a study of blood T cell repertoires in COVID-19. Study-wide background: The analysed material was cDNA or gDNA that came from T cells, B-cell-depleted T cells, or PBMCs.

Germline V gene sequence: CDR1 SGHNT, CDR2 YENEEA. CDR3 size: 15 residues. With V trimmed by 3 bases and J by 6 bases, 8 bases remained unmatched. Seattle-derived patients entered the study during active infection and were followed longitudinally. Clones were read by immunoSEQ multiplex PCR, and TCRdb kept only the in-frame ones, dropping some. The data contain more than 300,000 clones, roughly 89% of them singletons. Material: peripheral blood. This sequence was found in a middle-aged woman with COVID-19, enrolled during active disease. The genes are TRBV11-3 and TRBJ2-1, with 7 bases matching TRBD1. The CDR3 loop is CASSFRGGIGNEQFF. In DNA form, the CDR3 reads TGTGCCAGCAGCTTTAGAGGGGGCATCGGCAATGAGCAGTTCTTC.